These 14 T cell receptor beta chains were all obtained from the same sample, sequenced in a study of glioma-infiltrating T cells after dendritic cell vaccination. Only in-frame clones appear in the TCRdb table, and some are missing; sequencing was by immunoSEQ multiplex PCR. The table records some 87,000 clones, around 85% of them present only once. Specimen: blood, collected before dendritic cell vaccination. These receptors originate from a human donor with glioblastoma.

CDR3: CAITSTGTSGYNEQFF. CDR3 bases: TGTGCCATCACCAGCACCGGGACTAGCGGCTACAATGAGCAGTTCTTC. The chain joins TRBV10-3 to TRBJ2-1, with 11 bases lining up with TRBD2. J was trimmed by 3 bases and V by 7 bases; bases with no gene match: 8. Per germline, CDR1 ENHRY and CDR2 SYGVKD. The CDR3 spans 16 residues.

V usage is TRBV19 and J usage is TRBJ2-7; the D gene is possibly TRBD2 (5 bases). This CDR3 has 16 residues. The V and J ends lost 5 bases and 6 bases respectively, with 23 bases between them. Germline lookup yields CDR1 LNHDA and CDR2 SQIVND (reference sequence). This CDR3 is CASSSEGRARGGEQYF. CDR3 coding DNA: TGTGCCAGTAGTTCTGAGGGTAGGGCCAGAGGTGGCGAGCAGTACTTC.

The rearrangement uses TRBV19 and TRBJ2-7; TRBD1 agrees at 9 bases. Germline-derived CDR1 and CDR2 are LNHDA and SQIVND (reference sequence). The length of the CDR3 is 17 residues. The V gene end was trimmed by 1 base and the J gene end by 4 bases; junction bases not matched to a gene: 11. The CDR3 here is CASSIGSSGTGFYEQYF. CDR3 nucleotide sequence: TGTGCCAGTAGTATAGGTAGTTCGGGGACAGGGTTTTACGAGCAGTACTTC.

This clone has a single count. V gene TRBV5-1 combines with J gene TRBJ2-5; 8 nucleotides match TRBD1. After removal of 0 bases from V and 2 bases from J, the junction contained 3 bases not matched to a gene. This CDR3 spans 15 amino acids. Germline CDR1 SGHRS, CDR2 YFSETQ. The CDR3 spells CASSLGQGSQETQYF. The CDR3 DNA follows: TGCGCCAGCAGCTTGGGACAGGGGTCTCAAGAGACCCAGTACTTC.

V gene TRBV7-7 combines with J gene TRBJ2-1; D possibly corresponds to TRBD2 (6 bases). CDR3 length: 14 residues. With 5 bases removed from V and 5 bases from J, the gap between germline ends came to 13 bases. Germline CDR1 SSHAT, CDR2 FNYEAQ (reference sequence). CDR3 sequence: CASSPGTGHNEQFF. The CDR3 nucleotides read TGTGCCAGCAGCCCCGGGACTGGGCACAATGAGCAGTTCTTC.

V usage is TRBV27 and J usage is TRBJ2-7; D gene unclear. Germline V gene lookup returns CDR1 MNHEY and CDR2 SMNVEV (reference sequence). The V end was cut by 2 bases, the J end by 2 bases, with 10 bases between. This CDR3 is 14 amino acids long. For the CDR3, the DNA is TGTGCCAGCAGTTTAATCGTCGGAGCCTACGAGCAGTACTTC. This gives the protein CASSLIVGAYEQYF.

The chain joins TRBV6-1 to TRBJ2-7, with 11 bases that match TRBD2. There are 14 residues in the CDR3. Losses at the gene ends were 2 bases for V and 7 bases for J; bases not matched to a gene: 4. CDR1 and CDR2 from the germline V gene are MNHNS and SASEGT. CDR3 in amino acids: CASSELAGGREQYF. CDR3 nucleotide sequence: TGTGCCAGCAGTGAACTAGCGGGAGGTCGAGAGCAGTACTTC.

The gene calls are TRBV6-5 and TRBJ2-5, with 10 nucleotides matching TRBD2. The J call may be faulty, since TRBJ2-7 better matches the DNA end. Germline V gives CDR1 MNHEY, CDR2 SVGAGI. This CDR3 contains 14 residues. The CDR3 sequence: CASSFSGRSYEQYF. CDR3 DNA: TGTGCCAGCAGTTTTAGCGGGAGGAGCTACGAGCAGTACTTC.

Here the CDR3 DNA reads TGTGCCAGCAGGCAACAGGGAAGCTATGGCTACACCTTC. Translation gives CASRQQGSYGYTF. J is TRBJ1-2 and V is TRBV6-5; D perhaps matches TRBD1 (6 bases). Germline V gives CDR1 MNHEY, CDR2 SVGAGI. Trimming cost V 6 bases and J 4 bases, with 12 bases left between them. This CDR3 spans 13 amino acids.

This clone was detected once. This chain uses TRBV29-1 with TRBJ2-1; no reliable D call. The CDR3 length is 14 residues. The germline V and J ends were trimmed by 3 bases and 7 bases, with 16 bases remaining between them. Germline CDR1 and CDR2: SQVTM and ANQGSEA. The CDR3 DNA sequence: TGCAGCGTTGAGAGCATTCCCTCTCCGAATGAGCAGTTCTTC. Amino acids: CSVESIPSPNEQFF.

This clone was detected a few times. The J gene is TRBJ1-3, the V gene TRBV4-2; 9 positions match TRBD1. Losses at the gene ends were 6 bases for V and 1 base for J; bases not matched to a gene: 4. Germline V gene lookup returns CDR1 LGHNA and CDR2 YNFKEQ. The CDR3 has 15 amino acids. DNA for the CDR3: TGTGCCAGCAGGCAACAGGGGGCATCTGGAAACACCATATATTTT. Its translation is CASRQQGASGNTIYF.

The CDR3 reads CASSQGQGNYGYTF. In DNA form, the CDR3 reads TGTGCCAGCAGTCAGGGACAGGGGAACTATGGCTACACCTTC. The V and J genes are TRBV6-1 and TRBJ1-2, with 10 bases matching TRBD1. The V gene end was trimmed by 5 bases and the J gene end by 2 bases; junction bases not matched to a gene: 2. The CDR3 length is 14 residues. Germline V gene sequence: CDR1 MNHNS, CDR2 SASEGT.

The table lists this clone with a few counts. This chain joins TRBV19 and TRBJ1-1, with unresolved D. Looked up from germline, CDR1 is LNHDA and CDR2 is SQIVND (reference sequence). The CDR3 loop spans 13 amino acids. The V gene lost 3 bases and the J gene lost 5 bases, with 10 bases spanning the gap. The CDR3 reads CASSITSETEAFF. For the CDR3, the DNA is TGTGCCAGTAGTATCACCTCTGAGACTGAAGCTTTCTTT.

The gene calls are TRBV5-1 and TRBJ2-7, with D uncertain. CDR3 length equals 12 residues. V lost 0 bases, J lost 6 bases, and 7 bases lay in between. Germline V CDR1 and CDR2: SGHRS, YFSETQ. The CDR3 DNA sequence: TGCGCCAGCAGCTTGGTAGGCGGCGAGCAGTACTTC. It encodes CASSLVGGEQYF.